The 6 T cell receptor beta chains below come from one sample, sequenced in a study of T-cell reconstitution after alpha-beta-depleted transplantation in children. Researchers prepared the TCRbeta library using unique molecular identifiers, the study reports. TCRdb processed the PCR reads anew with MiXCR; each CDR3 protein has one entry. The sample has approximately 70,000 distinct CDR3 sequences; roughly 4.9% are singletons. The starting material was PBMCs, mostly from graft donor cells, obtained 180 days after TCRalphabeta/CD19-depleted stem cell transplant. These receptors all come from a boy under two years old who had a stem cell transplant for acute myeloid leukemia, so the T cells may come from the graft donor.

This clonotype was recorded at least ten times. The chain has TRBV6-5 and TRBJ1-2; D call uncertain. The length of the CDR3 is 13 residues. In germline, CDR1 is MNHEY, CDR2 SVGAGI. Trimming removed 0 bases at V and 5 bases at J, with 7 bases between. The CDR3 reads CASSYSPGYGYTF. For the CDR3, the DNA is TGTGCCAGCAGTTACTCCCCAGGATATGGCTACACCTTC.

The chain's CDR3 is CAWSRLAGMNTGELFF. CDR3 sequence (DNA): TGTGCCTGGAGCCGGCTCGCGGGTATGAACACCGGGGAGCTGTTTTTT. The V gene is TRBV30, the J gene TRBJ2-2, with TRBD2 as a possible D gene (5 bases). Per the germline V gene, CDR1 is GTSNPN and CDR2 is SVGIG (reference sequence). The CDR3 has 16 amino acids. V lost 3 bases and J 1 base, leaving 15 bases between the germline ends.

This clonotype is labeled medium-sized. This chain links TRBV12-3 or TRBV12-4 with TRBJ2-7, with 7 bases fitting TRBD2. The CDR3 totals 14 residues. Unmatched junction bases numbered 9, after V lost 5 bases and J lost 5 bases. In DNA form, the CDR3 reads TGTGCCAGCAGTGTCCGGGGGGTGAGGGACGAGCAGTACTTC. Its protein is CASSVRGVRDEQYF.

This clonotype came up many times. The DNA for the CDR3 is TGTGCCAGCAGTTTACACACCCCCTTTGAGCAGTACTTC. Protein sequence: CASSLHTPFEQYF. The J gene is TRBJ2-7, the V gene TRBV12-3 or TRBV12-4; D is uncertain. This CDR3 region has 13 residues. Trimming shortened V by 2 bases and J by 7 bases, and 12 bases separated the two germline ends.

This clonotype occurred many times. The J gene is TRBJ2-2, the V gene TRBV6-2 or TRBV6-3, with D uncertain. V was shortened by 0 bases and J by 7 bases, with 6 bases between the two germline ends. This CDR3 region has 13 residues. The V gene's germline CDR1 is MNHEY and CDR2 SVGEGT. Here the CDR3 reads CASSYSSVGELFF. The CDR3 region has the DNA TGTGCCAGCAGTTACTCTTCTGTCGGGGAGCTGTTTTTT.

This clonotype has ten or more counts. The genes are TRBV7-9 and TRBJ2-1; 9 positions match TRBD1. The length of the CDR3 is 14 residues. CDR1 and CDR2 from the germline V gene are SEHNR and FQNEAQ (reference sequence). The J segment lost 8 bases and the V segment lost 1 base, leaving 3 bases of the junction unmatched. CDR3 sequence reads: CASSLEGQGDEQFF. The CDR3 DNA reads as TGTGCCAGCAGCTTAGAGGGACAGGGCGATGAGCAGTTCTTC.